Each of the 28 T cell receptor beta chains below was sequenced from the same sample in a study of T-cell reconstitution after alpha-beta-depleted transplantation in children. During its preparation, the TCRbeta library received unique molecular identifiers. TCRdb independently ran MiXCR on the PCR reads; one entry per CDR3 protein. The sample gives 500,000 to 600,000 distinct CDR3 sequences, roughly a quarter of which show up once; under 45% is in the top ten. Sequences were derived from PBMCs, sampled before TCRalphabeta/CD19-depleted stem cell transplant. These receptors were obtained from a boy younger than two with Wiskott-Aldrich syndrome, due to receive a stem cell transplant.

This rearrangement joins TRBV5-1 to TRBJ2-1; TRBD2 aligns across 10 bases. CDR1 is SGHRS and CDR2 is YFSETQ in the germline V gene. The V gene end was trimmed by 0 bases and the J gene end by 6 bases; junction bases not matched to a gene: 12. The CDR3 runs 18 residues. DNA for the CDR3: TGCGCCAGCAGCTTGGTTAGGTCTAGCGGGAGCCGGGGCAATGAGCAGTTCTTC. This gives the protein CASSLVRSSGSRGNEQFF.

The rearrangement links TRBV12-3 or TRBV12-4 to TRBJ2-7; 15 bases align to TRBD2. The junction had 5 bases not matched to a gene; V was cut back by 5 bases and J by 12 bases. CDR3 size: 13 residues. In nucleotides, the CDR3 is TGTGCCAGCAGTCCCGGGACTAGCGGGAGGAGGTACTTC. Its translation: CASSPGTSGRRYF.

This clonotype was picked up one time. The chain combines TRBV5-1 with TRBJ2-1; a weak D match, TRBD2 (5 bases). The length of the CDR3 is 12 residues. Germline lookup yields CDR1 SGHRS and CDR2 YFSETQ. V shed 3 bases and J shed 6 bases, with 7 bases lying between them. The CDR3 loop is CASSWAGNEQFF. The CDR3 nucleotides read TGCGCCAGCAGCTGGGCGGGCAATGAGCAGTTCTTC.

This clonotype was observed a few times. The chain couples TRBV5-1 to TRBJ2-3, with 9 bases fitting TRBD2. This CDR3 has 15 residues. Trimming cost V 0 bases and J 4 bases; bases outside gene matches: 3. Germline V gene sequence: CDR1 SGHRS, CDR2 YFSETQ. As DNA, the CDR3 is TGCGCCAGCAGCTTGGGACTAGCGGCGGCAGATACGCAGTATTTT. Its protein is CASSLGLAAADTQYF.

This clonotype was seen a few times. V gene TRBV5-1 combines with J gene TRBJ1-2; 7 bases line up with TRBD1. Trimming took 5 bases from V and 4 from J; bases not matched to a gene: 5. The CDR3 sequence is 13 residues long. Looked up from germline, CDR1 is SGHRS and CDR2 is YFSETQ. The DNA for the CDR3 is TGCGCCAGCAGAATGGACAGGACCTATGGCTACACCTTC. Translation: CASRMDRTYGYTF.

A few counts support this clonotype. This may be a read error, as it is one base from a much larger clone. The rearrangement links TRBV10-3 to TRBJ2-5, with D hard to call. The CDR3 covers 11 residues. The germline CDR1 and CDR2 sequences are ENHRY and SYGVKD. Trimming left V 6 bases short and J 2 bases short, with 4 bases between. CDR3 sequence (DNA): TGTGCCATCAGCGAACAAGAGACCCAGTACTTC. This translates into CAISEQETQYF.

This clonotype has just a few counts. The chain combines TRBV4-2 with TRBJ2-5; D is undetermined. The CDR3 is 15 residues long. Germline CDR1 reads LGHNA; CDR2 reads YNFKEQ. V dropped 0 bases and J dropped 6 bases, with 14 bases sitting between them. CDR3 in DNA: TGTGCCAGCAGCCAAGAGATGGGAAATATGCAGACCCAGTACTTC. This codes for CASSQEMGNMQTQYF.

There are a few counts of this clonotype. This chain links TRBV20-1 with TRBJ1-2; the D gene is possibly TRBD1 (6 bases). The germline CDR1 and CDR2 sequences are DFQATT and SNEGSKA (reference sequence). The CDR3 contains 15 residues. The V end lost 5 bases, the J end lost 0 bases, and 16 bases lay between the germline ends. The CDR3 nucleotides are TGCAGTGCTCCACATCTGACAGGAGCTAACTATGGCTACACCTTC. Residues: CSAPHLTGANYGYTF.

The V gene is TRBV28, the J gene TRBJ2-1, with D perhaps TRBD1 or TRBD2 (5 bases each). Deletions cut 6 bases from V and 4 bases from J, with 16 bases between. CDR1 is MDHEN, CDR2 SYDVKM, per germline. The CDR3 is 15 residues long. CDR3 coding DNA: TGTGCCAGCAGGGCGACGGGACCGAATTACAATGAGCAGTTCTTC. It specifies CASRATGPNYNEQFF.

The sample holds a few counts of this clonotype. This chain joins TRBV5-1 and TRBJ2-7; weak D call: TRBD2 (5 bases). The CDR3 sequence is 16 residues long. V shed 0 bases and J shed 2 bases, with 15 bases lying between them. In germline, CDR1 is SGHRS, CDR2 YFSETQ. CDR3 coding DNA: TGCGCCAGCAGCTTGGATACTAGTCTACTTACCTACGAGCAGTACTTC. Amino acid sequence: CASSLDTSLLTYEQYF.

The rearrangement uses TRBV7-8 and TRBJ2-1; 9 bases align to TRBD2. The CDR3 sequence is 17 residues long. CDR1 SGHVS and CDR2 FQNEAQ come from the germline V gene. The trim removed 5 bases at V and 6 bases at J, leaving 14 bases unmatched. This chain's CDR3 is CASSPRGGSGRSNEQFF. Written as DNA, the CDR3 is TGTGCCAGCAGCCCGAGGGGGGGTAGCGGGAGAAGCAATGAGCAGTTCTTC.

This rearrangement joins TRBV6-6 to TRBJ1-5; 7 nucleotides line up with TRBD1. Trimming took 8 bases from V and 6 from J; bases not matched to a gene: 7. The germline V gene encodes CDR1 MNHNY and CDR2 SVGAGI (reference sequence). The CDR3 runs 13 residues. The CDR3 sequence is CASGGGRGQPQHF. CDR3 DNA: TGTGCCAGCGGAGGGGGCAGGGGTCAGCCCCAGCATTTT.

The chain recombines TRBV5-1 with TRBJ2-1; 7 positions agree with TRBD1. The CDR3 is 18 residues long. The V gene end was trimmed by 4 bases and the J gene end by 0 bases; junction bases not matched to a gene: 13. CDR1 SGHRS and CDR2 YFSETQ come from the germline V gene. Written as DNA, the CDR3 is TGCGCCAGCAGCGGGAAGGGACAGAACAAATACTCCTACAATGAGCAGTTCTTC. Amino acids: CASSGKGQNKYSYNEQFF.

The chain is built from TRBV11-2 and TRBJ2-2; 12 nucleotides line up with TRBD2. CDR1 is SGHAT and CDR2 is FQNNGV in the germline V gene. J gave up 3 bases and V 11 bases, and 10 bases lay outside the gene matches. The CDR3 has 16 amino acids. In nucleotides, the CDR3 is TGTGCCGGCAAGACTAGCGGGAGCTATTACACCGGGGAGCTGTTTTTT. It specifies CAGKTSGSYYTGELFF.

The rearrangement links TRBV12-3 or TRBV12-4 to TRBJ2-7; TRBD2 is a possible D gene (7 bases). Trimming cost V 0 bases and J 5 bases, with 17 bases left between them. The CDR3 covers 16 residues. The CDR3 DNA reads TGTGCCAGCAGTTTAGCGCTAGGGGGGGGCTCGGACGAGCAGTACTTC. Protein: CASSLALGGGSDEQYF.

V usage is TRBV5-1 and J usage is TRBJ1-3; 7 bases line up with TRBD1. V trimming: 0 bases; J trimming: 4 bases; junction bases outside the gene matches: 4. The CDR3 contains 15 residues. The germline V gene encodes CDR1 SGHRS and CDR2 YFSETQ. The CDR3, as DNA: TGCGCCAGCAGCTTGGACTCGACAGGGGGAAACACCATATATTTT. Translation gives CASSLDSTGGNTIYF.

The CDR3: CASSQGRIYTEAFF. CDR3 bases: TGTGCCAGCAGCCAAGGACGGATCTACACTGAAGCTTTCTTT. V is TRBV3-1 and J is TRBJ1-1; D is uncertain. The CDR3 extends over 14 amino acids. The V end was cut by 1 base, the J end by 3 bases, with 9 bases between. CDR1 and CDR2 (germline): LGHDT, YNNKEL (reference sequence).

The genes are TRBV12-3 or TRBV12-4 and TRBJ2-7; a weak D match, TRBD2 (5 bases). V lost 3 bases and J lost 4, with 10 bases in between. The CDR3 is 13 amino acids. The CDR3 DNA follows: TGTGCCAGCAGTTTTCGAAGAGGGTACGAGCAGTACTTC. Translating gives CASSFRRGYEQYF.

This clonotype appeared a single time. The chain couples TRBV15 to TRBJ2-3; the D gene is possibly TRBD2 (6 bases). CDR3 length: 18 residues. Germline V CDR1 and CDR2: LNHNV, YYDKDF (reference sequence). V lost 0 bases, J lost 1 base, and 17 bases lay in between. The CDR3 DNA reads TGTGCCACCAGCAGAGAAGTATTCGCTAGCGAAGGCACAGATACGCAGTATTTT. This gives the protein CATSREVFASEGTDTQYF.

This clonotype was seen a handful of times. The chain couples TRBV20-1 to TRBJ1-1; 7 bases line up with TRBD1. Trimming took 2 bases from V and 0 from J; bases not matched to a gene: 9. CDR3 length: 16 amino acids. Germline lookup yields CDR1 DFQATT and CDR2 SNEGSKA (reference sequence). The CDR3 coding sequence is TGCAGTGCTAGATATTCCGGGACAGTCTTGAACACTGAAGCTTTCTTT. Encoded protein: CSARYSGTVLNTEAFF.

The V call is TRBV5-1, the J call TRBJ1-6, with TRBD1 as a possible D gene (5 bases). Germline V gene data show CDR1 as SGHRS and CDR2 as YFSETQ. The CDR3 extends over 15 amino acids. V dropped 1 base and J dropped 8 bases, with 13 bases sitting between them. The CDR3, as DNA: TGCGCCAGCAGCTTGTCAGGGTCGTCGGATTCACCCCTCCACTTT. This sequence encodes CASSLSGSSDSPLHF.

This clonotype occurred a few times. This sequence joins TRBV5-1 and TRBJ2-3; D is possibly TRBD2 (5 bases). The V end was cut by 2 bases, the J end by 1 base, with 11 bases between. This CDR3 is 15 amino acids long. Germline V gene data show CDR1 as SGHRS and CDR2 as YFSETQ. CDR3 sequence: CASSLVGVGTDTQYF. In nucleotides, the CDR3 is TGCGCCAGCAGCTTAGTGGGAGTAGGCACAGATACGCAGTATTTT. The variable domain in full, completed from reference TRBV5-1 and TRBJ2-3, reads KAGVTQTPRYLIKTRGQQVTLSCSPISGHRSVSWYQQTPGQGLQFLFEYFSETQRNKGNFPGRFSGRQFSNSRSEMNVSTLELGDSALYLCASSLVGVGTDTQYFGPGTRLTVL.

The V call is TRBV12-3 or TRBV12-4, the J call TRBJ1-2; TRBD1 matches at 10 bases. V lost 6 bases, J lost 2 bases, and 9 bases stayed unmatched. The CDR3 runs 16 residues. In DNA form, the CDR3 reads TGTGCCAGCAGCCCCCCTCAGGACAGGGGGAACTATGGCTACACCTTC. Translated, it gives CASSPPQDRGNYGYTF.

This clonotype was seen a few times. The chain couples TRBV5-1 to TRBJ2-7, with D unresolved. The length of the CDR3 is 15 residues. Between the trimmed V and J ends, which lost 0 bases and 2 bases, there was a span of 12 bases. CDR1 SGHRS and CDR2 YFSETQ come from the germline V gene. The CDR3 here is CASSLVGVGTYEQYF. CDR3 bases: TGCGCCAGCAGCTTGGTCGGCGTTGGAACCTACGAGCAGTACTTC.

The V gene is TRBV6-2 or TRBV6-3, the J gene TRBJ2-3; D gene uncertain. Trimming shortened V by 6 bases and J by 8 bases, and 9 bases separated the two germline ends. Germline loops: CDR1 MNHEY, CDR2 SVGEGT. The CDR3 spans 11 residues. The CDR3 sequence: CASSREGTQYF. The DNA for the CDR3 is TGTGCCAGCAGCCGCGAAGGTACGCAGTATTTT.

This clonotype occurred a few times. V gene TRBV12-3 or TRBV12-4 combines with J gene TRBJ2-4, with 10 bases fitting TRBD1. V was pared by 6 bases and J by 1 base, with 3 bases of the junction left unmatched. The CDR3 consists of 15 residues. CDR3: CASRSGQGAKNIQYF. The CDR3 DNA is TGTGCCAGCAGGTCGGGACAGGGGGCCAAAAACATTCAGTACTTC.

This clonotype was seen at least ten times. The chain links TRBV5-1 to TRBJ2-7; the match to TRBD1 covers 7 bases. The ends lost 0 bases at V and 4 bases at J; junction bases unmatched: 4. Looked up from germline, CDR1 is SGHRS and CDR2 is YFSETQ. The CDR3 totals 14 residues. The CDR3 region has the DNA TGCGCCAGCAGCTTGGCGTCAGGGGGATACGAGCAGTACTTC. Amino acid sequence: CASSLASGGYEQYF.

Here the CDR3 reads CASSVTSGFYNEQFF. The CDR3, as DNA: TGTGCCAGCAGCGTCACTAGCGGATTCTACAATGAGCAGTTCTTC. This chain joins TRBV9 and TRBJ2-1; 8 nucleotides align to TRBD2. Trimming cost V 2 bases and J 3 bases; bases outside gene matches: 4. The CDR3 has 15 amino acids. Germline V lookup: CDR1 SGDLS, CDR2 YYNGEE.